Described below is a single TCR beta chain sequence and its context. Its antigen is currently unknown. The data stem from a study of identical twins. Overall study findings and caveats: For zero-insertion analyses, partial confounding could come from invariant MAIT and iNKT cells.

Each CDR3 protein gets one entry after TCRdb re-called the 5' RACE reads with MiXCR. The table includes approximately 630,000 distinct CDR3 sequences, roughly 7.1% detected once. The V gene lost 5 bases and the J gene lost 7 bases, with 18 bases spanning the gap. Germline V gene data show CDR1 as DFQATT and CDR2 as SNEGSKA (reference sequence). The CDR3 covers 14 residues. These records were also assigned to another study, of yellow fever vaccine responses in identical twins. Per that paper: Reportedly, twins showed a vaccine T cell response that looked partly convergent and partly personalized.

This chain uses TRBV20-1 with TRBJ2-1, with D tentatively TRBD1 (6 bases). The clonotype comes from a woman aged 18-35 years in good health. Material: PBMCs. The CDR3 region has the DNA TGCAGTGCTTCGGGACATATTCTAGATAATGAGCAGTTCTTC. Its protein product is CSASGHILDNEQFF.